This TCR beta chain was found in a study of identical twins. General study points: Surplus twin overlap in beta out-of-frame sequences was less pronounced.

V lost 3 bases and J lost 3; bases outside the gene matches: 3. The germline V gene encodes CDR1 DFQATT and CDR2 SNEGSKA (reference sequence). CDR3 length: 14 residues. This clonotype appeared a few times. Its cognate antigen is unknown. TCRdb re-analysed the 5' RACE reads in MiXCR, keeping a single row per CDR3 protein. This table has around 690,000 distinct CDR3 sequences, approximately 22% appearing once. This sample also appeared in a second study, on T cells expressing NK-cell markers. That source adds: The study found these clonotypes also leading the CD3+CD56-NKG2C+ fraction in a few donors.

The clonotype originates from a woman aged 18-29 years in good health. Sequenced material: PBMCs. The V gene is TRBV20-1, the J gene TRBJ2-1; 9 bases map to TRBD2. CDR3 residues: CSASRGRVYNEQFF. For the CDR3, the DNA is TGCAGTGCTAGTCGCGGGAGGGTCTACAATGAGCAGTTCTTC.